This TCR beta chain was found in a study of shared clonotypes between healthy human individuals. Per the study methods: In the immunoSEQ data, sequences were junction-only and lacked quality scores, so filtering differed. The table came from immunoSEQ multiplex PCR; TCRdb's copy has only in-frame clones and leaves some out. V and J calls and clone size are copied from that table; D and trimming were computed from the DNA. The sample has about 2.4 million clones, roughly 93% seen once. A CD45RA+ naive subset and a CD45RA-negative memory subset were split from CD4+ cells. Trimming at V came to 7 bases and at J to 3 bases, leaving 5 bases not matched to a gene. Germline loops: CDR1 SNHLY, CDR2 FYNNEI. This CDR3 region has 14 residues. Whole-study findings and limits: Specimens sampled were limited to blood, with tissue repertoires likely differing. The diversity represented, both genetic and in exposure history, was limited by few donors.

For this clone: The target antigen is unknown. Other DNA sequences in the same sample also yield this CDR3.

This sequence joins TRBV2 and TRBJ1-4; 7 bases align to TRBD1. Sequenced sample: naive CD4+ T cells from PBMCs. Subset in this sample: CD45RA+ positively selected. The sequence was collected from a man aged 18 to 30 in good health. Some clones in this sample may be carry-over from other donors' samples. The DNA for the CDR3 is TGTGCCAGCAACGACAGGGCTGCTAATGAAAAACTGTTTTTT. It encodes CASNDRAANEKLFF.